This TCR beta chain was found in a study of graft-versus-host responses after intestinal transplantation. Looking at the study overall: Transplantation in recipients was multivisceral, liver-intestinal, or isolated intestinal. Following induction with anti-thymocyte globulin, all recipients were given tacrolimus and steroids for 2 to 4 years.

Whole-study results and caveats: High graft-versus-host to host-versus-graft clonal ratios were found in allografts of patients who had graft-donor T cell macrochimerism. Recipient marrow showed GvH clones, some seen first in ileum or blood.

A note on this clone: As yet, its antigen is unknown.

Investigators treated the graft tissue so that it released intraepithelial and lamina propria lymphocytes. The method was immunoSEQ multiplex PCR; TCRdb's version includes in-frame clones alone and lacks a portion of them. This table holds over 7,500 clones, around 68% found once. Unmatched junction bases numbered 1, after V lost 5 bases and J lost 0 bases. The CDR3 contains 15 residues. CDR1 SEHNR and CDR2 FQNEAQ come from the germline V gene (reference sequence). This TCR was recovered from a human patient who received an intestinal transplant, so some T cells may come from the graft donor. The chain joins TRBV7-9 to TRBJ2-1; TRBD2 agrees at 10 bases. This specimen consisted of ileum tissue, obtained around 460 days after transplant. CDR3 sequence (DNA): TGTGCCAGCAGCACTAGCGGGATCTCCTACAATGAGCAGTTCTTC. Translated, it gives CASSTSGISYNEQFF.